This T cell receptor (beta chain) originates from a study of blood T cell repertoires in COVID-19. Per germline, CDR1 SGHRS and CDR2 YFSETQ. The CDR3 sequence is 13 residues long. The V gene lost 4 bases and the J gene lost 4 bases, with 11 bases spanning the gap. Using immunoSEQ multiplex PCR, the repertoire was profiled, and TCRdb retains in-frame clones only, with some absent. The sample consists of 140,000 or so clones, 88% of them appearing once. J is TRBJ1-2 and V is TRBV5-1, with no clear D. The origin of this receptor is a man aged 60 to 69 with active or convalescent COVID-19. The specimen sequenced was peripheral blood. The CDR3 is CASSPDLAYGYTF. CDR3 DNA sequence: TGCGCCAGCAGCCCTGACTTAGCCTATGGCTACACCTTC. Based on the CDR3 plus reference TRBV5-1 and TRBJ1-2, the full variable domain is KAGVTQTPRYLIKTRGQQVTLSCSPISGHRSVSWYQQTPGQGLQFLFEYFSETQRNKGNFPGRFSGRQFSNSRSEMNVSTLELGDSALYLCASSPDLAYGYTFGSGTRLTVV.